These 9 T cell receptor beta chains share one sample of origin, sequenced in a study of radiation and T cells in renal cell carcinoma (dated by TCRdb to the early 2020s). The library relied on the immunoSEQ multiplex PCR assay. TCRdb limited this immuneACCESS table to in-frame rearrangements with V and J called. A share of clones is missing; checked studies link under half to unresolved V genes, and the rest is unexplained. The sample records tens of thousands of clones, around 76% of which are singletons. The biggest ten clones account for 6.5% to 8% of the sample. According to the study, the label for this sample's time point signals: blood 2 weeks post-SBRT. The treatment or condition label, read with the paper, signifies: 15 Gy SBRT to primary tumor, nephrectomy 4 weeks later. The input for sequencing was blood, taken from a patient whose treatment included radiotherapy and nephrectomy. These receptors originate from a man aged 55 to 69 with renal cell carcinoma.

The chain employs TRBV5-1 and TRBJ1-1; a possible D gene is TRBD1 (5 bases). V was trimmed by 0 bases and J by 1 base, leaving 10 bases between them. The CDR3 covers 15 residues. Germline CDR1 is SGHRS and CDR2 is YFSETQ. CDR3 in amino acids: CASSLEGHPNTEAFF. Written as DNA, the CDR3 is TGCGCCAGCAGCTTGGAAGGACACCCGAACACTGAAGCTTTCTTT.

This chain uses TRBV11-2 with TRBJ2-7, with D possibly being TRBD1 (6 bases). V shed 6 bases and J shed 5 bases, with 17 bases lying between them. The CDR3 loop spans 14 amino acids. Germline V gene sequence: CDR1 SGHAT, CDR2 FQNNGV. CDR3 sequence reads: CASRKGRQGHEQYF. CDR3 nucleotide sequence: TGTGCCAGCAGAAAGGGACGGCAGGGGCACGAGCAGTACTTC.

This chain uses TRBV12-5 with TRBJ2-3, with 11 nucleotides matching TRBD2. Germline assignment: CDR1 LGHNT and CDR2 FRNRAP. The CDR3 length is 16 residues. V gave up 5 bases and J gave up 6 bases; unmatched junction bases: 10. CDR3 amino acids: CASGPRSSGRFDTQYF. CDR3 DNA: TGTGCTAGTGGTCCCCGTTCTAGCGGGAGGTTTGATACGCAGTATTTT. The entire variable domain, with the rest obtained from reference TRBV12-5 and TRBJ2-3, is as follows: DARVTQTPRHKVTEMGQEVTMRCQPILGHNTVFWYRQTMMQGLELLAYFRNRAPLDDSGMPKDRFSAEMPDATLATLKIQPSEPRDSAVYFCASGPRSSGRFDTQYFGPGTRLTVL.

V and J are TRBV5-4 and TRBJ2-7; 11 bases are a match to TRBD1. The CDR3 extends over 15 amino acids. V gave up 2 bases and J gave up 6 bases; unmatched junction bases: 7. Per the germline V gene, CDR1 is SGHNT and CDR2 is YYREEE (reference sequence). The CDR3 DNA reads TGTGCCAGCAGCTTCTCAGGGACAGGGGGTCCCGAGCAGTACTTC. Translated: CASSFSGTGGPEQYF.

The chain combines TRBV5-1 with TRBJ1-1; perhaps TRBD1 as D (6 bases). There are 13 residues in the CDR3. The V gene lost 3 bases and the J gene lost 1 base, with 7 bases spanning the gap. The germline CDR1 and CDR2 sequences are SGHRS and YFSETQ. The CDR3 DNA follows: TGCGCCAGCAGCTCACAGGGGAACACTGAAGCTTTCTTT. Encoded protein: CASSSQGNTEAFF.

The chain has TRBV9 and TRBJ2-2; D gene uncertain. The CDR3 covers 13 residues. Trimming took 0 bases from V and 7 from J, leaving 7 bases between them. Germline CDR1 and CDR2: SGDLS and YYNGEE. CDR3 bases: TGTGCCAGCAGCGTAGGTGATGGCGGGGAGCTGTTTTTT. Encoded protein: CASSVGDGGELFF.

The rearrangement uses TRBV6-5 and TRBJ1-5, with D perhaps TRBD1 (5 bases). V lost 0 bases, J lost 0 bases, and 6 bases lay in between. The CDR3 runs to 15 residues. The germline CDR1 and CDR2 sequences are MNHEY and SVGAGI. CDR3 DNA: TGTGCCAGCAGTTACTCGGGGGATAGCAATCAGCCCCAGCATTTT. Protein: CASSYSGDSNQPQHF.

The count of this clone is one. This chain uses TRBV5-1 with TRBJ2-6; TRBD1 agrees at 7 bases. The CDR3 covers 19 residues. Germline V gene lookup returns CDR1 SGHRS and CDR2 YFSETQ. The ends lost 4 bases at V and 0 bases at J; junction bases unmatched: 13. CDR3 amino acids: CASSQTGTDKFSGANVLTF. The CDR3, as DNA: TGCGCCAGCAGCCAGACCGGGACAGATAAATTCTCTGGGGCCAACGTCCTGACTTTC.

This rearrangement joins TRBV7-2 to TRBJ1-5, with D tentatively TRBD1 (6 bases). The length of the CDR3 is 16 residues. Germline CDR1 SGHTA, CDR2 FQGNSA. The V end lost 6 bases, the J end lost 0 bases, and 15 bases lay between the germline ends. CDR3: CASSVVGGRSNQPQHF. CDR3 bases: TGTGCCAGCAGTGTTGTGGGGGGGCGTAGCAATCAGCCCCAGCATTTT. Complete variable domain (other parts from reference TRBV7-2 and TRBJ1-5): GAGVSQSPSNKVTEKGKDVELRCDPISGHTALYWYRQSLGQGLEFLIYFQGNSAPDKSGLPSDRFSAERTGGSVSTLTIQRTQQEDSAVYLCASSVVGGRSNQPQHFGDGTRLSIL.